These 19 T cell receptor beta chains originate from one sample sequenced in a study of cytotoxic CD8 clonotypes in ibrutinib-treated CLL. Method: immunoSEQ multiplex PCR; TCRdb's copy keeps in-frame clones and lacks some. The sample holds about 120,000 clones, 58% seen once. This specimen was PBMCs, taken after 24 months of ibrutinib treatment. The receptors stem from a human donor with chronic lymphocytic leukemia.

This clone was counted between two and nine times. The chain uses TRBV6-1 and TRBJ1-1; D is possibly TRBD1 (6 bases). Trimming left V 7 bases short and J 1 base short, with 16 bases between. CDR3 length: 15 residues. The germline V gene has CDR1 MNHNS and CDR2 SASEGT. The chain's CDR3 is CASIQGGVGNTEAFF. CDR3 coding DNA: TGTGCCAGCATACAAGGGGGTGTAGGGAACACTGAAGCTTTCTTT.

This clone was found many times. The V gene is TRBV6-6, the J gene TRBJ2-5; 10 bases are shared with TRBD2. V shed 6 bases and J 5 bases; nucleotides not matched to a gene: 6. This CDR3 comprises 14 residues. From germline, CDR1 is MNHNY and CDR2 SVGAGI (reference sequence). The CDR3 protein is CASSQRGGRETQYF. The CDR3 nucleotides read TGTGCCAGCAGCCAGCGGGGGGGCCGGGAGACCCAGTACTTC.

The chain employs TRBV11-1 and TRBJ1-1, with 8 positions matching TRBD1. This CDR3 comprises 15 residues. Germline V CDR1 and CDR2: SGHAT, FQDESV (reference sequence). V lost 5 bases to trimming and J lost 6 bases; unmatched junction nucleotides: 11. CDR3 sequence: CASSQGTGGTAEAFF. DNA of the CDR3: TGTGCCAGCAGCCAGGGAACAGGGGGAACGGCTGAAGCTTTCTTT.

The chain has TRBV6-6 and TRBJ1-2; a weak D match, TRBD1 (5 bases). Trimming pared 5 bases from V and 3 bases from J, leaving 10 bases between. CDR3 size: 13 residues. From germline, CDR1 is MNHNY and CDR2 SVGAGI (reference sequence). In DNA, the CDR3 is TGTGCCAGCAGTCCGGGGACTCACTATGGCTACACCTTC. Its protein is CASSPGTHYGYTF.

This clone was counted between two and nine times. The chain recombines TRBV25-1 with TRBJ2-7; possibly TRBD1 or TRBD2 for D (5 bases each). The CDR3 loop spans 15 amino acids. From germline, CDR1 is MGHDK and CDR2 SYGVNS. Trimming stripped 1 base from V and 3 bases from J, with 13 bases between. This CDR3 is CASSESEGKGYEQYF. The CDR3 nucleotides read TGTGCCAGCAGTGAATCTGAGGGGAAAGGCTACGAGCAGTACTTC.

This clone was picked up a small number of times. The V and J genes are TRBV4-3 and TRBJ2-7; D is tentatively TRBD1 or TRBD2 (6 bases each). The V gene lost 1 base and the J gene lost 2 bases, with 12 bases spanning the gap. CDR1 is LGHNA, CDR2 YSLEER, per germline. This CDR3 has 15 amino acids. CDR3 residues: CASSQGRGQPYEQYF. CDR3 sequence (DNA): TGCGCCAGCAGCCAAGGGCGGGGACAACCCTACGAGCAGTACTTC.

The chain is built from TRBV29-1 and TRBJ2-4; tentative D call: TRBD1 (7 bases). The ends were cut back, 3 bases at V and 6 bases at J, with 12 bases in the middle. CDR1 is SQVTM, CDR2 ANQGSEA, per germline. This CDR3 region has 13 residues. CDR3 sequence: CSVEAGQRNIQYF. CDR3 nucleotides: TGCAGCGTTGAGGCGGGACAGAGAAACATTCAGTACTTC.

This clone was found once. V usage is TRBV5-6 and J usage is TRBJ1-1; no clear D. Germline V gene sequence: CDR1 SGHDT, CDR2 YYEEEE. The CDR3 is 16 residues long. Trimming stripped 5 bases from V and 0 bases from J, with 17 bases between. The CDR3, as DNA: TGTGCCAGCAGGTTTGCGAACGGGGTAATGAACACTGAAGCTTTCTTT. It specifies CASRFANGVMNTEAFF.

The rearrangement links TRBV6-6 to TRBJ2-1; TRBD2 agrees at 7 bases. After removal of 6 bases from V and 9 bases from J, the junction contained 5 bases not matched to a gene. The CDR3 runs to 12 residues. CDR1 and CDR2 from the germline V gene are MNHNY and SVGAGI (reference sequence). CDR3 sequence reads: CASREGGSEQFF. The CDR3 DNA reads as TGTGCCAGCAGGGAAGGCGGGAGTGAGCAGTTCTTC.

This clone has just one count. The V and J genes are TRBV10-3 and TRBJ2-5, with D perhaps matching TRBD1 or TRBD2 (7 bases each). Germline CDR1 and CDR2: ENHRY and SYGVKD. The CDR3 covers 17 residues. Trimming cost V 2 bases and J 5 bases, with 21 bases left between them. CDR3 DNA sequence: TGTGCCATCAGTGAGCGGAATACCAGGGGGGGGCGGGAGACCCAGTACTTC. This codes for CAISERNTRGGRETQYF.

The chain couples TRBV5-4 to TRBJ1-1; TRBD1 might be the D (5 bases). Trimming removed 0 bases from V and 0 bases from J, with 9 bases in between. CDR1 and CDR2 from the germline V gene are SGHNT and YYREEE (reference sequence). The CDR3 is 15 amino acids. CDR3 protein: CASSLAGEMNTEAFF. Written as DNA, the CDR3 is TGTGCCAGCAGCTTGGCGGGGGAAATGAACACTGAAGCTTTCTTT. Based on the CDR3 plus reference TRBV5-4 and TRBJ1-1, the full variable domain is ETGVTQSPTHLIKTRGQQVTLRCSSQSGHNTVSWYQQALGQGPQFIFQYYREEENGRGNFPPRFSGLQFPNYSSELNVNALELDDSALYLCASSLAGEMNTEAFFGQGTRLTVV.

The chain carries TRBV29-1 and TRBJ2-3; 8 positions agree with TRBD1. The CDR3 is made up of 12 amino acids. J was trimmed by 4 bases and V by 6 bases; bases with no gene match: 3. The germline V gene encodes CDR1 SQVTM and CDR2 ANQGSEA. This CDR3 reads CSVYRGADTQYF. In DNA form, the CDR3 reads TGCAGCGTCTACAGGGGGGCAGATACGCAGTATTTT.

This chain joins TRBV6-1 and TRBJ2-7, with D tentatively TRBD2 (6 bases). The CDR3 loop spans 13 amino acids. V shed 3 bases and J shed 6 bases, with 12 bases lying between them. Germline assignment: CDR1 MNHNS and CDR2 SASEGT. This CDR3 reads CASSDSGVGEQYF. CDR3 coding DNA: TGTGCCAGCAGTGATTCGGGGGTCGGCGAGCAGTACTTC.

This sequence joins TRBV6-6 and TRBJ2-7; 8 positions agree with TRBD2. The CDR3 covers 13 residues. Looked up from germline, CDR1 is MNHNY and CDR2 is SVGAGI (reference sequence). V dropped 4 bases and J dropped 3; count of bases not matched to a gene: 2. Written as DNA, the CDR3 is TGTGCCAGCAGTTCCCTAGCGGGCTACGAGCAGTACTTC. This translates into CASSSLAGYEQYF.

The rearrangement links TRBV19 to TRBJ1-1, with D hard to call. Germline lookup yields CDR1 LNHDA and CDR2 SQIVND (reference sequence). This CDR3 region has 14 residues. The V and J ends lost 6 bases and 0 bases respectively, with 11 bases between them. The CDR3 reads CASRGNAMNTEAFF. The DNA for the CDR3 is TGTGCCAGTAGAGGGAACGCAATGAACACTGAAGCTTTCTTT.

This chain uses TRBV27 with TRBJ2-7, with 10 bases fitting TRBD1. The junction had 10 bases not matched to a gene; V was cut back by 5 bases and J by 3 bases. Germline V gene data show CDR1 as MNHEY and CDR2 as SMNVEV (reference sequence). This CDR3 has 16 residues. CDR3 coding DNA: TGTGCCAGCAGTCCCTCACCCGGGACAGGGGACTACGAGCAGTACTTC. Translating gives CASSPSPGTGDYEQYF.

The chain combines TRBV9 with TRBJ1-2; 9 nucleotides align to TRBD1. There are 14 residues in the CDR3. Germline trimming cut 2 bases from V and 5 bases from J; bases unmatched to any gene: 4. Germline V gene lookup returns CDR1 SGDLS and CDR2 YYNGEE. CDR3 bases: TGTGCCAGCAGCGTGGAGACAGGGGGATATGGCTACACCTTC. Protein: CASSVETGGYGYTF.

The chain combines TRBV7-9 with TRBJ2-7, with 8 bases fitting TRBD1. The CDR3 has 15 amino acids. The germline V gene encodes CDR1 SEHNR and CDR2 FQNEAQ (reference sequence). Trimming cost V 5 bases and J 2 bases; bases outside gene matches: 8. CDR3 region: CASSQFGQGTYEQYF. The DNA for the CDR3 is TGTGCCAGCAGCCAATTCGGACAGGGCACCTACGAGCAGTACTTC. The complete variable domain, with remaining parts taken from reference TRBV7-9 and TRBJ2-7, reads DTGVSQNPRHKITKRGQNVTFRCDPISEHNRLYWYRQTLGQGPEFLTYFQNEAQLEKSRLLSDRFSAERPKGSFSTLEIQRTEQGDSAMYLCASSQFGQGTYEQYFGPGTRLTVT.

The chain joins TRBV2 to TRBJ1-5; D possibly corresponds to TRBD1 (6 bases). Trimming shortened V by 6 bases and J by 4 bases, and 13 bases separated the two germline ends. CDR3 length: 14 amino acids. From germline, CDR1 is SNHLY and CDR2 FYNNEI. This chain's CDR3 is CASSDRNPNQPQHF. The CDR3 DNA sequence: TGTGCCAGCAGCGACAGGAATCCAAATCAGCCCCAGCATTTT.